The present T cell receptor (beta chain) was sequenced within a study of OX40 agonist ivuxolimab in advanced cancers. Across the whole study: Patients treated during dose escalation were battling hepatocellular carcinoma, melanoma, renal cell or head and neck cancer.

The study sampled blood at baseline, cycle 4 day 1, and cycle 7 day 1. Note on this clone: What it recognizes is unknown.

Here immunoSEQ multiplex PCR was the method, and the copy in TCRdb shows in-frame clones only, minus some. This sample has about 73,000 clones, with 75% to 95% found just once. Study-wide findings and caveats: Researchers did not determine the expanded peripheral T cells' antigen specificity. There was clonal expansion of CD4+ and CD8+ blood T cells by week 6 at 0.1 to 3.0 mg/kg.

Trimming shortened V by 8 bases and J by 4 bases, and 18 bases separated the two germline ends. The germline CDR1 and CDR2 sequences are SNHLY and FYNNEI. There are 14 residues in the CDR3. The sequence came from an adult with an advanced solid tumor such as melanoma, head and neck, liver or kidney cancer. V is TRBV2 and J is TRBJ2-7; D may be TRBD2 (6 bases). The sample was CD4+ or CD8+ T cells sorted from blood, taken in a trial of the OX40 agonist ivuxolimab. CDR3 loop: CASLEAEGSYEQYF. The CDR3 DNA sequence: TGTGCCAGCCTTGAGGCGGAGGGCAGTTACGAGCAGTACTTC.